This T cell receptor (beta chain) was captured by sequencing in a study of beta chain features in type 1 diabetes. Study findings and constraints: Significant though moderate, a shortening of TCRB CDR3s appeared in all four CD4+ subsets of Type 1 diabetes patients. Patients showed naive, central memory and Treg TCRB repertoires that appeared more similar than those of healthy donors.

As every portion of the isolated RNA was reverse transcribed, the sequencing read expressed TCRB transcripts. Sequencing used immunoSEQ multiplex PCR; TCRdb keeps in-frame clones, though not all of them. Here the sample spans some 180,000 clones, approximately 13% being singletons. Sorted CD4+ subsets: naive, central memory, regulatory, stem cell-like memory (CD45RO/CCR7/CD25/CD127/CD95/CD27 panel). About this clone itself: Its antigen is unidentified.

CDR1 is MGHDK, CDR2 SYGVNS, per germline. The germline V and J ends were trimmed by 3 bases and 5 bases, with 13 bases remaining between them. The CDR3 loop spans 14 amino acids. This receptor was identified in a woman aged 18-30 years in good health. The rearrangement links TRBV25-1 to TRBJ1-1, with D possibly TRBD1 on 5 matching bases. The sample consisted of central memory CD4+ T cells from blood. CDR3 sequence reads: CASSDPGRVTEAFF. CDR3 sequence (DNA): TGTGCCAGCAGTGACCCGGGCAGGGTTACTGAAGCTTTCTTT. The whole variable domain, filled in from reference TRBV25-1 and TRBJ1-1, reads EADIYQTPRYLVIGTGKKITLECSQTMGHDKMYWYQQDPGMELHLIHYSYGVNSTEKGDLSSESTVSRIRTEHFPLTLESARPSHTSQYLCASSDPGRVTEAFFGQGTRLTVV.